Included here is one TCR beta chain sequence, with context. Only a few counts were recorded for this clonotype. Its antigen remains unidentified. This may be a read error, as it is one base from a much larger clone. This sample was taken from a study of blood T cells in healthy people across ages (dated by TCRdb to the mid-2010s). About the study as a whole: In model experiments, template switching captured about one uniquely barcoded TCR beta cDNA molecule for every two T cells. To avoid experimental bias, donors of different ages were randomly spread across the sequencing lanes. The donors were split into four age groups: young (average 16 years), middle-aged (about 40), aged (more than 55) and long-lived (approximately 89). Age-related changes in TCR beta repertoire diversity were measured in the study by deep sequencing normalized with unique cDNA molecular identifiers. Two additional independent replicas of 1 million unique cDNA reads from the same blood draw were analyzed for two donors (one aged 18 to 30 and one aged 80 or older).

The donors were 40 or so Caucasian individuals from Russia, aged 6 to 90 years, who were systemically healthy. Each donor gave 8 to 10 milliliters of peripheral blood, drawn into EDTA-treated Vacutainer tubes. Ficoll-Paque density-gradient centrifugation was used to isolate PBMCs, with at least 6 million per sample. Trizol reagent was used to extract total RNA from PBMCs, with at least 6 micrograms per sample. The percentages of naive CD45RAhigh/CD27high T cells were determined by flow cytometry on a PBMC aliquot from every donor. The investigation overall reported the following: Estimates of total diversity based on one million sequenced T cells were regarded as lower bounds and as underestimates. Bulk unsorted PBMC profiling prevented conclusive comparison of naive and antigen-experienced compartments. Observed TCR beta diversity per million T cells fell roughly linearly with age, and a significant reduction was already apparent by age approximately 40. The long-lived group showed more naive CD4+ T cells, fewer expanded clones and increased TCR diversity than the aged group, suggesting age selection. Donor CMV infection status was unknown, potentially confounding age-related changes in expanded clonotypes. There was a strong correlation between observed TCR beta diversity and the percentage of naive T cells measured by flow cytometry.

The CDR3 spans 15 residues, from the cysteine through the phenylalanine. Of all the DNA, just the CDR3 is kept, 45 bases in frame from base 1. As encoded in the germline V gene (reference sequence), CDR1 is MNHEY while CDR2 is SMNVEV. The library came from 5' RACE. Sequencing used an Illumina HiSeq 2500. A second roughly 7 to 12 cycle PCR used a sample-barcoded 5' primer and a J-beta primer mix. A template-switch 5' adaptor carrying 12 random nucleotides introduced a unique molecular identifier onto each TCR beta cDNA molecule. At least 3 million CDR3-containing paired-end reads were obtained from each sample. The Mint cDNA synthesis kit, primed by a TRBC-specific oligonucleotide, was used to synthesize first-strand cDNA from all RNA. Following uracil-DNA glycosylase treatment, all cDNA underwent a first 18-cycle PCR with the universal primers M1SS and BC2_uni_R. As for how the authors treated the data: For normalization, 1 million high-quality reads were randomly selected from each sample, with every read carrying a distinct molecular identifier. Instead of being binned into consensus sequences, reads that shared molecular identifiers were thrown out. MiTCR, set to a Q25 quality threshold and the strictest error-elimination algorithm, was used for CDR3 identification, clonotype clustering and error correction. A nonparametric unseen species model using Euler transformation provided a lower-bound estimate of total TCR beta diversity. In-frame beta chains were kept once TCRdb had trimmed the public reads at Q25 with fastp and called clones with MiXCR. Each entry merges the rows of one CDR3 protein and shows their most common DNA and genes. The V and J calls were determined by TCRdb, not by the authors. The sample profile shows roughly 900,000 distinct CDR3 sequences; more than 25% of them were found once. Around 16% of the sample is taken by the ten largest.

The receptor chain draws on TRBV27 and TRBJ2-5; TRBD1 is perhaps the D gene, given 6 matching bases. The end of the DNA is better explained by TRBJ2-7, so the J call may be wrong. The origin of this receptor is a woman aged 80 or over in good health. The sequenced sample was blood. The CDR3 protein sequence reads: CTSSLSTGTRGEQYF. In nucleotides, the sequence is TGTACCAGCAGTTTATCAACAGGGACCAGGGGCGAGCAGTACTTC.